These 10 T cell receptor beta chains originate from one sample sequenced in a study of cytomegalovirus exposure and HLA in healthy donors. The PCR contained 60 Vbeta and 13 Jbeta primers. TCRdb keeps only in-frame clones here, not all; method: immunoSEQ multiplex PCR. The data contain roughly 88,000 clones, 69% of them seen just once; the ten biggest clones take up roughly 2.6%. The sample taken for sequencing was PBMCs. These receptors all stem from a man aged 45-65 years in good health and CMV-seronegative.

This clone was seen more than once but under ten times. The chain links TRBV4-1 to TRBJ2-6; TRBD2 matches 10 bases. The CDR3 loop spans 17 amino acids. The V gene end was trimmed by 5 bases and the J gene end by 1 base; junction bases not matched to a gene: 5. Germline CDR1 is MGHRA and CDR2 is YSYEKL. The chain's CDR3 is CASSSSGRRSGANVLTF. CDR3 DNA sequence: TGCGCCAGCAGCAGTAGCGGGAGGAGGTCTGGGGCCAACGTCCTGACTTTC.

The chain is built from TRBV6-1 and TRBJ2-7, with TRBD2 matching over 7 bases. The V segment lost 5 bases and the J segment 0 bases; nucleotides outside the gene matches: 1. The germline gives CDR1 MNHNS, CDR2 SASEGT. The CDR3 consists of 13 residues. The CDR3 here is CASSPGGSYEQYF. The CDR3 bases are TGTGCCAGCAGTCCGGGGGGCTCCTACGAGCAGTACTTC.

This clone was seen only a few times. The chain has TRBV27 and TRBJ1-5; maybe TRBD1 (5 bases). The ends were cut back, 6 bases at V and 6 bases at J, with 12 bases in the middle. The germline CDR1 and CDR2 sequences are MNHEY and SMNVEV (reference sequence). The length of the CDR3 is 13 residues. The CDR3 sequence is CASRLWGGQPQHF. The CDR3 coding sequence is TGTGCCAGCAGGCTCTGGGGGGGTCAGCCCCAGCATTTT.

The rearrangement links TRBV6-1 to TRBJ1-5; possible D gene TRBD1, 6 bases. CDR1 is MNHNS and CDR2 is SASEGT in the germline V gene. This CDR3 spans 18 amino acids. Trimming shortened V by 4 bases and J by 0 bases, and 19 bases separated the two germline ends. DNA for the CDR3: TGTGCCAGCAGTGGAGGGGCAACAGGGACGGATAGCAATCAGCCCCAGCATTTT. It encodes CASSGGATGTDSNQPQHF.

In the case of this clone: One end of the junction varies from germline; a read error may be responsible. Other DNA sequences from this sample encode an identical CDR3 as well. The rearrangement uses TRBV19 and TRBJ2-2, with 8 positions matching TRBD1. Germline CDR1 is LNHDA and CDR2 is SQIVND (reference sequence). The CDR3 contains 15 residues. The CDR3 DNA reads as TGTGCCAGCAGTACCGGACAGGGGAACACCGGGGAGCTGTTTTTT. Its protein product is CASSTGQGNTGELFF.

This clone was picked up a small number of times. J is TRBJ2-7 and V is TRBV5-4; 12 positions match TRBD2. Trimming cost V 3 bases and J 2 bases; bases outside gene matches: 9. The CDR3 has 17 residues. Germline V lookup: CDR1 SGHNT, CDR2 YYREEE (reference sequence). Here the CDR3 DNA reads TGTGCCAGCAGCTCACGAACTAGCGGGGGGCCAACCTACGAGCAGTACTTC. This gives the protein CASSSRTSGGPTYEQYF.

This sequence joins TRBV15 and TRBJ2-3; 12 bases align to TRBD2. There are 16 residues in the CDR3. J gave up 5 bases and V 4 bases, and 7 bases lay outside the gene matches. In germline, CDR1 is LNHNV, CDR2 YYDKDF (reference sequence). CDR3 in DNA: TGTGCCACCAGCATCCTAGCGGGGGGGCCAGGAGATACGCAGTATTTT. Translation gives CATSILAGGPGDTQYF. The entire variable domain, with the rest obtained from reference TRBV15 and TRBJ2-3, is as follows: DAMVIQNPRYQVTQFGKPVTLSCSQTLNHNVMYWYQQKSSQAPKLLFHYYDKDFNNEADTPDNFQSRRPNTSFCFLDIRSPGLGDTAMYLCATSILAGGPGDTQYFGPGTRLTVL.

The chain couples TRBV9 to TRBJ2-1, with 10 positions matching TRBD1. V dropped 3 bases and J dropped 9; count of bases not matched to a gene: 3. Germline CDR1 SGDLS, CDR2 YYNGEE. This CDR3 is built from 13 residues. For the CDR3, the DNA is TGTGCCAGCAGCGCCCGGGACAGGGGTGAGCAGTTCTTC. This sequence encodes CASSARDRGEQFF.

Turning to this clone: Different DNA sequences within this sample yield the same CDR3. This chain joins TRBV2 and TRBJ1-2, with D tentatively TRBD1 (5 bases). There are 13 residues in the CDR3. Per the germline V gene, CDR1 is SNHLY and CDR2 is FYNNEI. The V and J ends lost 2 bases and 2 bases respectively, with 6 bases between them. Here the CDR3 reads CASSENRNYGYTF. The CDR3 nucleotides read TGTGCCAGCAGTGAAAACAGGAACTATGGCTACACCTTC.

The chain joins TRBV7-3 to TRBJ2-1; D remains ambiguous. The CDR3 runs to 16 residues. The V and J ends lost 1 base and 5 bases respectively, with 15 bases between them. CDR1 is SGHTA and CDR2 is FQGTGA in the germline V gene. The CDR3 coding sequence is TGTGCCAGCAGCTTAATCGTTTCTGGCGGTCACAATGAGCAGTTCTTC. Its translation is CASSLIVSGGHNEQFF. Using reference TRBV7-3 and TRBJ2-1 for the parts outside the CDR3, the full variable domain is GAGVSQTPSNKVTEKGKYVELRCDPISGHTALYWYRQSLGQGPEFLIYFQGTGAADDSGLPNDRFFAVRPEGSVSTLKIQRTERGDSAVYLCASSLIVSGGHNEQFFGPGTRLTVL.